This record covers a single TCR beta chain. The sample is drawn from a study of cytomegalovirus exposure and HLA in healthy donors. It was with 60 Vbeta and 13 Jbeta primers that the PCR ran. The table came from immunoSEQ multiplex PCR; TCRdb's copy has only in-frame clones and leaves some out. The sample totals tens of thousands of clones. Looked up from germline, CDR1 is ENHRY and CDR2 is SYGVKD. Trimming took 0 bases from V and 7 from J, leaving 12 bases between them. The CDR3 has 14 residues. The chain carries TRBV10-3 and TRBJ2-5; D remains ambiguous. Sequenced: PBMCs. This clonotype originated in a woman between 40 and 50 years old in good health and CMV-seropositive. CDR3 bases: TGTGCCATCAGTGAGTCGCTGGGCCTCCGGACCCAGTACTTC. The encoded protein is CAISESLGLRTQYF.